These 24 T cell receptor beta chains originate from one sample sequenced in a study of B cell selection in AIRE deficiency. The table came from immunoSEQ multiplex PCR; TCRdb's copy has only in-frame clones and leaves some out. The sample holds roughly 14,000 clones; about 93% are singletons and the top ten take roughly 1%. Sorted regulatory T cells were CD4-positive, CD25-high and CD127-low or negative. Material: Tregs sorted from PBMCs. These receptor sequences come from a human donor with AIRE deficiency.

This clone has only one observation. The chain is built from TRBV19 and TRBJ2-1; a possible D gene is TRBD2 (6 bases). The germline gives CDR1 LNHDA, CDR2 SQIVND (reference sequence). V lost 0 bases to trimming and J lost 0 bases, with 15 bases between them. The CDR3 contains 18 residues. The DNA of the CDR3 is TGTGCCAGTAGTATAGATCCATTCGACGGGAGCTCCTACAATGAGCAGTTCTTC. This codes for CASSIDPFDGSSYNEQFF.

This clone was observed once. DNA of the CDR3: TGTGCCAGCAGCCTTGCCGCGGGACGCCTCCGGGGCACGCAGTATTTT. As protein: CASSLAAGRLRGTQYF. The chain employs TRBV4-2 and TRBJ2-3, with D possibly being TRBD2 (6 bases). The CDR3 covers 16 residues. The V gene's germline CDR1 is LGHNA and CDR2 YNFKEQ. The germline V and J ends were trimmed by 4 bases and 9 bases, with 23 bases remaining between them.

The chain employs TRBV4-3 and TRBJ2-1; 15 nucleotides match TRBD2. The J segment lost 4 bases and the V segment lost 4 bases, leaving 11 bases of the junction unmatched. The CDR3 runs 19 residues. Germline lookup yields CDR1 LGHNA and CDR2 YSLEER. CDR3 residues: CASSLGGTSGRPEYNEQFF. In nucleotides, the CDR3 is TGCGCCAGCAGCCTGGGGGGGACTAGCGGGAGGCCGGAGTACAATGAGCAGTTCTTC.

This clone is a singleton in its sample. The V gene is TRBV7-2, the J gene TRBJ2-3; TRBD2 matches at 9 bases. Germline CDR1 reads SGHTA; CDR2 reads FQGNSA. The CDR3 is made up of 14 amino acids. V was clipped by 6 bases and J by 0 bases; unmatched bases: 1. The CDR3, as DNA: TGTGCCAGCAGGACTAGCGGTAGCACAGATACGCAGTATTTT. Protein sequence: CASRTSGSTDTQYF.

This clone was detected only a few times. The V gene is TRBV5-1, the J gene TRBJ2-4; weak D call: TRBD2 (6 bases). This CDR3 contains 16 residues. CDR1 is SGHRS and CDR2 is YFSETQ in the germline V gene. V gave up 0 bases and J gave up 2 bases, with 12 bases separating them. The CDR3 is CASSLAEAGSKNIQYF. DNA for the CDR3: TGCGCCAGCAGCTTGGCCGAGGCGGGGTCCAAAAACATTCAGTACTTC.

CDR3: CASSLRGGENSPLHF. The CDR3 DNA reads TGTGCCAGCAGTTTAAGGGGAGGCGAGAATTCACCCCTCCACTTT. This chain connects TRBV27 to TRBJ1-6, with D perhaps TRBD1 (5 bases). The CDR3 contains 15 residues. Germline V gene lookup returns CDR1 MNHEY and CDR2 SMNVEV (reference sequence). Trimming shortened V by 2 bases and J by 7 bases, and 12 bases separated the two germline ends.

This rearrangement joins TRBV11-3 to TRBJ2-7; D possibly matches TRBD1 or TRBD2 (5 bases each). Germline CDR1 and CDR2: SGHNT and YENEEA. The CDR3 runs 18 residues. V lost 5 bases to trimming and J lost 4 bases, with 27 bases between them. Here the CDR3 DNA reads TGTGCCAGCAGCATTAGGCCGGGCCCGGGGACCCCTCGGTACGAGCAGTACTTC. The encoded protein is CASSIRPGPGTPRYEQYF.

V gene TRBV11-2 combines with J gene TRBJ1-4; 10 bases are shared with TRBD1. V shed 1 base and J 7 bases; nucleotides not matched to a gene: 6. This CDR3 comprises 16 residues. Germline V gives CDR1 SGHAT, CDR2 FQNNGV. The CDR3 bases are TGTGCCAGCAGCTTAGCCCGGACAGGGGGAACTGAAAAACTGTTTTTT. It encodes CASSLARTGGTEKLFF. Complete variable domain (other parts from reference TRBV11-2 and TRBJ1-4): EAGVAQSPRYKIIEKRQSVAFWCNPISGHATLYWYQQILGQGPKLLIQFQNNGVVDDSQLPKDRFSAERLKGVDSTLKIQPAKLEDSAVYLCASSLARTGGTEKLFFGSGTQLSVL.

The J gene is TRBJ2-7, the V gene TRBV4-3; the D gene is possibly TRBD1 (7 bases). CDR3 size: 16 residues. Germline values: CDR1 LGHNA, CDR2 YSLEER. Trimming pared 1 base from V and 8 bases from J, leaving 21 bases between. This CDR3 is CASSQGRGDTYVKQYF. CDR3 sequence (DNA): TGCGCCAGCAGCCAAGGCAGGGGGGATACCTACGTTAAGCAGTACTTC.

In this sample, this clone turned up a few times. The rearrangement uses TRBV29-1 and TRBJ2-1, with 12 positions matching TRBD1. CDR3 length equals 13 residues. The V segment lost 6 bases and the J segment 9 bases; nucleotides outside the gene matches: 6. Per germline, CDR1 SQVTM and CDR2 ANQGSEA. CDR3 DNA: TGCAGCGTGTGGGACAGGGGGCACGGTGAGCAGTTCTTC. It specifies CSVWDRGHGEQFF.

The chain has TRBV21-1 and TRBJ2-7; the D call of TRBD1 is as the table states it, not checked on the DNA. TRBV21-1 is recorded as a pseudogene. This CDR3 contains 14 residues. The CDR3 is CASSNRQSSYEQYF. The CDR3, as DNA: TGTGCCAGCAGTAATAGACAGAGCTCCTACGAGCAGTACTTC.

The chain couples TRBV10-2 to TRBJ2-1; the match to TRBD2 covers 10 bases. The CDR3 contains 19 residues. From germline, CDR1 is WSHSY and CDR2 SAAADI. Unmatched junction bases numbered 13, after V lost 1 base and J lost 4 bases. DNA for the CDR3: TGCGCCAGCAGTGAGTTCGGACTAGCGGCCCTAGGGGGATACAATGAGCAGTTCTTC. It specifies CASSEFGLAALGGYNEQFF.

This chain links TRBV27 with TRBJ2-3, with 9 bases fitting TRBD1. The ends lost 5 bases at V and 5 bases at J; junction bases unmatched: 17. CDR3 length equals 18 residues. Germline V gene sequence: CDR1 MNHEY, CDR2 SMNVEV (reference sequence). CDR3 sequence: CASSLYSPGQGAQDTQYF. CDR3 nucleotides: TGTGCCAGCAGTCTCTATTCCCCGGGACAGGGAGCCCAAGATACGCAGTATTTT.

The chain combines TRBV19 with TRBJ2-1, with 13 bases fitting TRBD2. Per germline, CDR1 LNHDA and CDR2 SQIVND (reference sequence). Unmatched junction bases numbered 3, after V lost 4 bases and J lost 6 bases. CDR3 size: 15 residues. The CDR3: CASSRTSGSPNEQFF. In nucleotides, the CDR3 is TGTGCCAGTAGTAGGACTAGCGGGAGTCCCAATGAGCAGTTCTTC.

The V gene is TRBV5-5, the J gene TRBJ1-1; no reliable D call. The CDR3 has 13 amino acids. The germline V gene encodes CDR1 SGHKS and CDR2 YYEKEE (reference sequence). V dropped 1 base and J dropped 1 base, with 5 bases sitting between them. The DNA for the CDR3 is TGTGCCAGCAGCTTGTTTTGGAACACTGAAGCTTTCTTT. Translated, it gives CASSLFWNTEAFF.

V usage is TRBV7-3 and J usage is TRBJ2-7; 10 positions agree with TRBD2. This CDR3 has 14 residues. The junction had 0 bases not matched to a gene; V was cut back by 2 bases and J by 2 bases. The V gene's germline CDR1 is SGHTA and CDR2 FQGTGA. The CDR3 protein is CASSLLAGAYEQYF. DNA of the CDR3: TGTGCCAGCAGCTTACTAGCGGGAGCCTACGAGCAGTACTTC.

V gene TRBV6-5 combines with J gene TRBJ1-2; D unresolved. V was trimmed by 0 bases and J by 2 bases, leaving 7 bases between them. There are 14 residues in the CDR3. Germline lookup yields CDR1 MNHEY and CDR2 SVGAGI. DNA of the CDR3: TGTGCCAGCAGTTACTCGTCGGGGAACTATGGCTACACCTTC. Protein sequence: CASSYSSGNYGYTF.

This clone was picked up one time. The chain has TRBV20-1 and TRBJ2-7; the D is unclear. The CDR3 is 11 amino acids. CDR1 DFQATT and CDR2 SNEGSKA come from the germline V gene (reference sequence). Deletions cut 6 bases from V and 4 bases from J, with 10 bases between. The CDR3, as DNA: TGCAGTGCGCCACGATCATACGAGCAGTACTTC. It is translated as CSAPRSYEQYF.

The chain carries TRBV6-5 and TRBJ2-7, with TRBD2 matching over 12 bases. V shed 6 bases and J 7 bases; nucleotides not matched to a gene: 10. Germline V gene lookup returns CDR1 MNHEY and CDR2 SVGAGI. This CDR3 region has 15 residues. This CDR3 is CASSPRLAGEQEQYF. The CDR3 DNA is TGTGCCAGCAGCCCTAGACTAGCGGGAGAGCAAGAGCAGTACTTC.

The chain uses TRBV28 and TRBJ1-4; D unclear. The length of the CDR3 is 12 residues. V dropped 6 bases and J dropped 8 bases, with 10 bases sitting between them. Germline values: CDR1 MDHEN, CDR2 SYDVKM. The CDR3 bases are TGTGCCAGCAGCGAGATACGGGAAAAACTGTTTTTT. This codes for CASSEIREKLFF.

The V and J genes are TRBV6-4 and TRBJ2-1, with D maybe TRBD2 (7 bases). V shed 7 bases and J shed 6 bases, with 13 bases lying between them. CDR3 length: 13 amino acids. Germline CDR1 is MRHNA and CDR2 is SNTAGT. CDR3 DNA: TGTGCCAGCAAAGGGGGGGCAGTCAATGAGCAGTTCTTC. As protein: CASKGGAVNEQFF.

V is TRBV27 and J is TRBJ2-1, with a tentative D call TRBD1 (5 bases). Per germline, CDR1 MNHEY and CDR2 SMNVEV (reference sequence). The CDR3 contains 16 residues. Trimming took 5 bases from V and 0 from J, leaving 14 bases between them. This CDR3 reads CASSVHRLSSYNEQFF. CDR3 bases: TGTGCCAGCAGTGTCCACAGGTTAAGCTCCTACAATGAGCAGTTCTTC.

In this sample, this clone turned up once. The genes are TRBV5-3 and TRBJ2-5; D might be TRBD1 (6 bases). TRBV5-3 is an open reading frame, and its role is uncertain. V was shortened by 3 bases and J by 3 bases, with 12 bases between the two germline ends. The CDR3 totals 14 residues. CDR3 region: CARSSDSPKETQYF. CDR3 nucleotide sequence: TGTGCCAGAAGCTCGGACAGTCCAAAAGAGACCCAGTACTTC.

This chain connects TRBV6-6 to TRBJ1-4; D is ambiguous. Germline CDR1 MNHNY, CDR2 SVGAGI (reference sequence). The germline V and J ends were trimmed by 3 bases and 3 bases, with 5 bases remaining between them. The CDR3 covers 13 residues. The CDR3 coding sequence is TGTGCCAGCAGTTATCAGGCTAATGAAAAACTGTTTTTT. Translation gives CASSYQANEKLFF.